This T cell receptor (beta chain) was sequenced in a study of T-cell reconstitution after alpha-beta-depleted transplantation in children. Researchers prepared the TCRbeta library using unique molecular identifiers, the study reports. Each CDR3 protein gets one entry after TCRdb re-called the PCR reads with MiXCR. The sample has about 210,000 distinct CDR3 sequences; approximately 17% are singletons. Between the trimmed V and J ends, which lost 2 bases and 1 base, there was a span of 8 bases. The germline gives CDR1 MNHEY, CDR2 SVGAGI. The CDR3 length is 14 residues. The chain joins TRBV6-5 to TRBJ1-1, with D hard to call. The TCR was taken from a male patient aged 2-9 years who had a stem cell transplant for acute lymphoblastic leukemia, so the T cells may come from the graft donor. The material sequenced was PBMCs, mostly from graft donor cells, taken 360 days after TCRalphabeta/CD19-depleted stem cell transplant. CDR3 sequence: CASSYRSGNTEAFF. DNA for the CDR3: TGTGCCAGCAGTTACCGCTCAGGGAACACTGAAGCTTTCTTT.